Below, one T cell receptor beta chain is given with its context. The antigen remains unidentified. A much more abundant neighbour one base away suggests this may be a read error. For CDR3 and TCR beta VDJ profiling, genomic DNA was the template used. MiXCR was run by TCRdb on the reads, yielding one entry per CDR3 protein. This table has around 250,000 distinct CDR3 sequences, 45% to 70% appearing once. This entry comes from a study of CD8+CD57+ T cells in acquired aplastic anemia. Points from the study as a whole: Patients and controls shared over 25 CD8+ CDR3 sequences, which appeared highly expressed in patients and within their immunodominant clones.

The CDR3 contains 15 residues. The germline gives CDR1 LGHNT, CDR2 FRNRAP. The receptor's source is a human donor with severe aplastic anemia or a healthy control (not recorded which). The V call is TRBV12-5, the J call TRBJ1-1, with 8 bases identical to TRBD1. Sequenced input: sorted CD4+, CD8+, or CD8+CD57+ T cells (not recorded which) from PBMCs. CDR3: CASGLGNRGNTVAFF. The CDR3 bases are TGTGCTAGTGGTTTGGGAAACAGGGGGAACACTGTAGCTTTCTTT. Looking up the rest from reference TRBV12-5 and TRBJ1-1 gives the full variable domain: DARVTQTPRHKVTEMGQEVTMRCQPILGHNTVFWYRQTMMQGLELLAYFRNRAPLDDSGMPKDRFSAEMPDATLATLKIQPSEPRDSAVYFCASGLGNRGNTVAFFGQGTRLTVV.